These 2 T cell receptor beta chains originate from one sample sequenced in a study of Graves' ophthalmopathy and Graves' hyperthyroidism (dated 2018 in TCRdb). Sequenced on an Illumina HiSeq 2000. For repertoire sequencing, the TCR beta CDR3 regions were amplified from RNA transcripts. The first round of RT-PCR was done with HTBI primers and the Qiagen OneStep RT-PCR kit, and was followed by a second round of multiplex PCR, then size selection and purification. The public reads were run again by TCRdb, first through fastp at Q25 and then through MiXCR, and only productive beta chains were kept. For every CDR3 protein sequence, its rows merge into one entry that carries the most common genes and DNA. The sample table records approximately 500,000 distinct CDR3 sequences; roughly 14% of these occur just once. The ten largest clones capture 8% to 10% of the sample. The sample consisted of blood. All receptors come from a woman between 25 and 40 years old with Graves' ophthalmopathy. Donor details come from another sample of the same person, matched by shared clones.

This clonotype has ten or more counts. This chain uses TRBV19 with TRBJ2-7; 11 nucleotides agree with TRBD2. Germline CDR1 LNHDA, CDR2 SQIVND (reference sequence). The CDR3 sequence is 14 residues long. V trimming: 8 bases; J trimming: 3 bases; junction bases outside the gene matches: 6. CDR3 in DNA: TGTGCCAGTGGCCTAGCGGGAGGAGGCTACGAGCAGTACTTC. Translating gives CASGLAGGGYEQYF.

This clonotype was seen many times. The CDR3 coding sequence is TGTGCCAGCAGTTTAGGAGACAGGGTGTATGGCTACACCTTC. It specifies CASSLGDRVYGYTF. This rearrangement joins TRBV12-3 or TRBV12-4 to TRBJ1-2, with TRBD1 matching 7 bases. Germline trimming cut 1 base from V and 5 bases from J; bases unmatched to any gene: 4. This CDR3 spans 14 amino acids.